Shown below are 25 T cell receptor beta chains from a single sample sequenced in a study of spatial heterogeneity in lung cancer. Findings and caveats of the study: Mutation tallies in tumors tracked expanded intratumoral alpha and beta TCR counts.

Their antigens remain unidentified. TCRdb analysed the 5' RACE reads with MiXCR anew, one entry per CDR3 protein. The table shows 900 or so distinct CDR3 sequences, with roughly three quarters occurring only once. The sample's time point: sample taken at primary tumor resection. The sample here was lung tumor tissue, taken at surgery. The receptors here all came from a male donor with early-stage non-small cell lung cancer.

This clonotype counts as hyperexpanded. The chain links TRBV11-2 to TRBJ2-4, with 9 bases fitting TRBD2. V lost 1 base and J lost 0; bases outside the gene matches: 4. Germline CDR1 SGHAT, CDR2 FQNNGV. The CDR3 spans 17 residues. The CDR3 protein is CASSLVGSGGAKNIQYF. CDR3 in DNA: TGTGCCAGCAGCTTAGTGGGTAGCGGGGGAGCCAAAAACATTCAGTACTTC.

This clonotype is hyperexpanded (1% or more). This chain connects TRBV4-3 to TRBJ2-1; D possibly corresponds to TRBD2 (6 bases). CDR1 is LGHNA and CDR2 is YSLEER in the germline V gene. There are 15 residues in the CDR3. Trimming took off 0 bases at V and 6 bases at J, with 12 bases between the two ends. CDR3 loop: CASSQDSGPSNEQFF. The CDR3 DNA sequence: TGCGCCAGCAGCCAAGATAGCGGACCGAGCAATGAGCAGTTCTTC.

The CDR3 is CASSGEQLYNSPLHF. In DNA form, the CDR3 reads TGTGCCAGTAGTGGGGAACAGCTTTATAATTCACCCCTCCACTTT. The chain has TRBV19 and TRBJ1-6; D remains unclear. Germline CDR1 is LNHDA and CDR2 is SQIVND (reference sequence). V was cut by 5 bases and J by 4 bases, with 12 bases left in between. The CDR3 extends over 15 amino acids.

The V and J genes are TRBV11-3 and TRBJ1-1; tentatively, D is TRBD1 (5 bases). Trimming took 6 bases from V and 8 from J, leaving 16 bases between them. The CDR3 is 13 residues long. Per germline, CDR1 SGHNT and CDR2 YENEEA. This chain's CDR3 is CASRQGEGVEAFF. CDR3 nucleotides: TGTGCCAGCAGGCAAGGAGAAGGGGTAGAAGCTTTCTTT.

This clonotype was seen a single time. This rearrangement joins TRBV21-1 to TRBJ2-7; the tabulated D call, TRBD1, remains unverified against the DNA. TRBV21-1 is shown as a pseudogene. The CDR3 runs to 15 residues. The CDR3 region is CASPPWGLTSYEQYF. The CDR3, as DNA: TGTGCCAGCCCCCCCTGGGGCCTCACCTCCTACGAGCAGTACTTC.

Sample share makes this clonotype hyperexpanded (1% or more). This chain links TRBV24-1 with TRBJ2-3, with 7 positions matching TRBD2. CDR1 is KGHDR, CDR2 SFDVKD, per germline. With V trimmed by 4 bases and J by 0 bases, 15 bases remained unmatched. The length of the CDR3 is 19 residues. The CDR3 coding sequence is TGTGCCACCAGTGACCAGTCGGGGAGGGTGGGAGCCAGCACAGATACGCAGTATTTT. Amino acid sequence: CATSDQSGRVGASTDTQYF.

This clonotype is labeled large. The J gene is TRBJ2-7, the V gene TRBV6-5; possibly TRBD1 or TRBD2 for D (6 bases each). Trimming removed 5 bases at V and 6 bases at J, with 11 bases between. Germline V lookup: CDR1 MNHEY, CDR2 SVGAGI. The CDR3 has 12 amino acids. CDR3 protein: CASSRGAGEQYF. CDR3 DNA sequence: TGTGCCAGCAGTAGGGGGGCAGGCGAGCAGTACTTC.

The genes are TRBV6-5 and TRBJ1-5; D remains unclear. The germline gives CDR1 MNHEY, CDR2 SVGAGI. Trimming left V 6 bases short and J 5 bases short, with 23 bases between. The CDR3 loop spans 17 amino acids. Written as DNA, the CDR3 is TGTGCCAGCAGATCGCAACCCATAGACCATCTCCATCAGCCCCAGCATTTT. This gives the protein CASRSQPIDHLHQPQHF.

This clonotype is large within its sample. This rearrangement joins TRBV20-1 to TRBJ2-2; 9 bases align to TRBD2. Trimming cost V 5 bases and J 2 bases; bases outside gene matches: 3. This CDR3 is 14 amino acids long. CDR1 and CDR2 from the germline V gene are DFQATT and SNEGSKA (reference sequence). Here the CDR3 reads CSALLAGNTGELFF. CDR3 sequence (DNA): TGCAGTGCTTTGCTAGCGGGAAACACCGGGGAGCTGTTTTTT.

The rearrangement uses TRBV2 and TRBJ2-5; D gene unclear. The CDR3 runs to 13 residues. CDR1 and CDR2 from the germline V gene are SNHLY and FYNNEI. Trimming removed 4 bases at V and 5 bases at J, with 11 bases between. DNA of the CDR3: TGTGCCAGCAGTGTTGAGGTTTTGGAGACCCAGTACTTC. This translates into CASSVEVLETQYF.

The V call is TRBV6-5, the J call TRBJ2-7; 9 bases are a match to TRBD2. CDR1 is MNHEY and CDR2 is SVGAGI in the germline V gene. Trimming took 2 bases from V and 2 from J; bases not matched to a gene: 4. This CDR3 is 15 amino acids long. CDR3 DNA sequence: TGTGCCAGCAGTTACGCGGCTAGCGGGACCTACGAGCAGTACTTC. Amino acid sequence: CASSYAASGTYEQYF.

The chain has TRBV7-6 and TRBJ2-2; possibly TRBD1 for D (6 bases). V was pared by 5 bases and J by 2 bases, with 15 bases between. Germline V lookup: CDR1 SGHVS, CDR2 FNYEAQ. The CDR3 spans 16 residues. The CDR3 protein is CASSPAVGGNTGELFF. In DNA form, the CDR3 reads TGTGCCAGCAGCCCAGCGGTAGGGGGTAACACCGGGGAGCTGTTTTTT.

V gene TRBV6-2 or TRBV6-3 combines with J gene TRBJ2-3; D unclear. From germline, CDR1 is MNHEY and CDR2 SVGEGT. This CDR3 region has 15 residues. V shed 2 bases and J shed 2 bases, with 11 bases lying between them. DNA for the CDR3: TGTGCCAGCAGTTACGGTGTGGGCCCCACAGATACGCAGTATTTT. Its translation is CASSYGVGPTDTQYF.

In its sample, this clonotype is large. The rearrangement links TRBV7-2 to TRBJ1-1; 9 bases fit TRBD1. CDR3 length equals 19 residues. Trimming removed 5 bases from V and 4 bases from J; junction bases left unmatched: 20. Germline CDR1 SGHTA, CDR2 FQGNSA. CDR3 sequence (DNA): TGTGCCAGCAGCCGCACAGGGGGCGCAAGCGCAAGTATTCTCACTGAAGCTTTCTTT. Translation: CASSRTGGASASILTEAFF.

The V call is TRBV27, the J call TRBJ2-3; 12 bases align to TRBD2. J gave up 0 bases and V 4 bases, and 11 bases lay outside the gene matches. The CDR3 length is 19 residues. Germline V gene lookup returns CDR1 MNHEY and CDR2 SMNVEV (reference sequence). In DNA, the CDR3 is TGTGCCAGCAGTTGGGGAATCTGGACTAGCGGGAAGAGCACAGATACGCAGTATTTT. Translating it yields CASSWGIWTSGKSTDTQYF.

V and J are TRBV2 and TRBJ2-7, with TRBD1 matching over 7 bases. CDR1 and CDR2 (germline): SNHLY, FYNNEI. The V gene end was trimmed by 3 bases and the J gene end by 1 base; junction bases not matched to a gene: 9. The CDR3 covers 16 residues. This CDR3 is CASSDFGGQKSYEQYF. The CDR3 nucleotides read TGTGCCAGCAGTGACTTTGGGGGACAGAAATCCTACGAGCAGTACTTC.

This clonotype was observed at least ten times. The genes are TRBV30 and TRBJ2-2; 8 bases fit TRBD1. Per germline, CDR1 GTSNPN and CDR2 SVGIG (reference sequence). CDR3 size: 16 residues. V lost 0 bases and J lost 2; bases outside the gene matches: 5. The CDR3 region has the DNA TGTGCCTGGAGTGTGGCAGGGGGCCATAACACCGGGGAGCTGTTTTTT. Translated: CAWSVAGGHNTGELFF.

This chain uses TRBV4-3 with TRBJ2-7, with D unresolved. V was trimmed by 0 bases and J by 0 bases, leaving 6 bases between them. The CDR3 has 14 residues. Germline CDR1 reads LGHNA; CDR2 reads YSLEER. The CDR3 sequence: CASSQDPASYEQYF. The CDR3 DNA reads TGCGCCAGCAGCCAAGATCCGGCCTCCTACGAGCAGTACTTC.

V and J are TRBV6-2 or TRBV6-3 and TRBJ2-1, with D tentatively TRBD1 (8 bases). The CDR3 extends over 15 amino acids. Germline values: CDR1 MNHEY, CDR2 SVGEGT. The ends were cut back, 4 bases at V and 7 bases at J, with 17 bases in the middle. For the CDR3, the DNA is TGTGCCAGCAGTTTAACAGGGGGGGGAAAAAATGAGCAGTTCTTC. The encoded protein is CASSLTGGGKNEQFF.

This chain links TRBV18 with TRBJ1-1, with 7 nucleotides matching TRBD1. The trim removed 2 bases at V and 2 bases at J, leaving 11 bases unmatched. This CDR3 is built from 17 residues. The germline gives CDR1 KGHSH, CDR2 LQKENI. This CDR3 is CASSPTGDANANTEAFF. CDR3 bases: TGTGCCAGCTCACCAACAGGGGACGCTAACGCTAACACTGAAGCTTTCTTT.

This clonotype was seen a single time. The chain uses TRBV18 and TRBJ2-1, with D maybe TRBD1 (6 bases). V lost 0 bases to trimming and J lost 4 bases, with 13 bases between them. Germline V gives CDR1 KGHSH, CDR2 LQKENI. The CDR3 has 16 residues. For the CDR3, the DNA is TGTGCCAGCTCACCACCTCTGACAGGACTTTACAATGAGCAGTTCTTC. Translation: CASSPPLTGLYNEQFF. The full variable domain, in which reference TRBV18 and TRBJ2-1 provide the parts outside the CDR3, is NAGVMQNPRHLVRRRGQEARLRCSPMKGHSHVYWYRQLPEEGLKFMVYLQKENIIDESGMPKERFSAEFPKEGPSILRIQQVVRGDSAAYFCASSPPLTGLYNEQFFGPGTRLTVL.

The rearrangement links TRBV6-2 or TRBV6-3 to TRBJ2-1; D is unclear. Germline values: CDR1 MNHEY, CDR2 SVGEGT. The length of the CDR3 is 13 residues. V lost 5 bases and J lost 8, with 13 bases in between. The CDR3 loop is CASSPLKNYEQFF. In DNA, the CDR3 is TGTGCCAGCAGTCCTCTGAAAAACTATGAGCAGTTCTTC.

The V call is TRBV28, the J call TRBJ1-6; D ambiguous. V shed 2 bases and J shed 0 bases, with 5 bases lying between them. The CDR3 loop spans 15 amino acids. Germline V lookup: CDR1 MDHEN, CDR2 SYDVKM. CDR3: CASSLRSSYNSPLHF. The DNA for the CDR3 is TGTGCCAGCAGTTTAAGAAGCTCCTATAATTCACCCCTCCACTTT.

This CDR3 is CASSYSTPPSYEQYF. In DNA form, the CDR3 reads TGTGCCAGCAGTTACTCGACTCCACCCTCCTACGAGCAGTACTTC. The chain employs TRBV6-2 or TRBV6-3 and TRBJ2-7; no definite D call. V lost 0 bases and J 0 bases, leaving 9 bases between the germline ends. The CDR3 runs 15 residues. Germline CDR1 MNHEY, CDR2 SVGEGT.

This rearrangement joins TRBV11-2 to TRBJ2-2; no clear D gene. Germline CDR1 is SGHAT and CDR2 is FQNNGV. This CDR3 contains 15 residues. The V and J ends lost 5 bases and 0 bases respectively, with 10 bases between them. CDR3 nucleotides: TGTGCCAGCAGCCTCCGTTTCACGAACACCGGGGAGCTGTTTTTT. This encodes CASSLRFTNTGELFF.